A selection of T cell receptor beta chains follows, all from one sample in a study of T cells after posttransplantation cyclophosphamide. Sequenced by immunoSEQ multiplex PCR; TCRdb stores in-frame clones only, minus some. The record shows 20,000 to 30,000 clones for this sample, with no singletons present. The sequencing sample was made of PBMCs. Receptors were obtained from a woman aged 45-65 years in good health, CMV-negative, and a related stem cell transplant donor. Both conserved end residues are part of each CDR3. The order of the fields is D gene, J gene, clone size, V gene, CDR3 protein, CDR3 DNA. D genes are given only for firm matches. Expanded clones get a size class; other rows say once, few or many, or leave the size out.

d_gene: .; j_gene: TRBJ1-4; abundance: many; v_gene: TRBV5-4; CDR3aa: CASSQGVANEKLFF; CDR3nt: TGTGCCAGCAGCCAAGGGGTGGCGAATGAAAAACTGTTTTTT
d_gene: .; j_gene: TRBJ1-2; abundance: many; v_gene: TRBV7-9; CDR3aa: CASSLESGGYTF; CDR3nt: TGTGCCAGCAGCTTAGAAAGCGGAGGCTACACCTTC
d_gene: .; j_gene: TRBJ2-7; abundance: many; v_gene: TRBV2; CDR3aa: CASGGGRTHYEQYF; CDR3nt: TGTGCCAGCGGGGGGGGCAGGACTCACTACGAGCAGTACTTC
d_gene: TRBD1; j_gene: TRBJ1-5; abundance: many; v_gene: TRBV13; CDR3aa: CASSSHGTGVRGAQPQHF; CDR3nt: TGTGCCAGCAGCTCACACGGAACAGGGGTACGCGGGGCTCAGCCCCAGCATTTT
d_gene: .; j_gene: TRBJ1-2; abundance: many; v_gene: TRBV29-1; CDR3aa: CSVGQDSYGYTF; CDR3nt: TGCAGCGTTGGACAGGACTCCTATGGCTACACCTTC
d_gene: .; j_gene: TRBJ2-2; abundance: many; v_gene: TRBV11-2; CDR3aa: CASRPVGWASTGELFF; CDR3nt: TGTGCCAGCAGACCCGTTGGCTGGGCGAGCACCGGGGAGCTGTTTTTT
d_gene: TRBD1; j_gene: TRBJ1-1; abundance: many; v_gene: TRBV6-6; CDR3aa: CASSYGDSNGEAFF; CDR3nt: TGTGCCAGCAGTTATGGGGACAGTAACGGTGAAGCTTTCTTT
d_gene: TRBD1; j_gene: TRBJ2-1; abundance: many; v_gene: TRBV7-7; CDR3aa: CASSLRQGPNNEQFF; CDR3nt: TGTGCCAGCAGCTTACGACAGGGGCCCAACAATGAGCAGTTCTTC
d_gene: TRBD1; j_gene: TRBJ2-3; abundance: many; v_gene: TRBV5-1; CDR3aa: CASSRQGGTDTQYF; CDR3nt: TGCGCCAGCAGCCGACAGGGCGGCACAGATACGCAGTATTTT
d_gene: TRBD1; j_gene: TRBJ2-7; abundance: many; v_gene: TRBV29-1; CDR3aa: CSIRQGSSYEQYF; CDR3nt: TGCAGCATTCGACAGGGGAGCTCCTACGAGCAGTACTTC
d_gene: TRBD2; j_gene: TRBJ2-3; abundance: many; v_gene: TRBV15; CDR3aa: CATSSGRASTDTQYF; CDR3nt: TGTGCCACCAGCAGCGGGAGGGCTAGCACAGATACGCAGTATTTT
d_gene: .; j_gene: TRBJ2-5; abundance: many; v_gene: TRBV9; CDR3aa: CASSVAVTGDQETQYF; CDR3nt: TGTGCCAGCAGCGTAGCGGTAACAGGCGACCAAGAGACCCAGTACTTC
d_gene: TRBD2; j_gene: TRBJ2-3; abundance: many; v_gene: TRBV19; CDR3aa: CASSISSGSPDTQYF; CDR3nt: TGTGCCAGTAGTATTAGTAGCGGGAGTCCAGATACGCAGTATTTT
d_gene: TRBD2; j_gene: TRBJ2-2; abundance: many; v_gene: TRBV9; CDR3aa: CASSVEGRASGSKVGELFF; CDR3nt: TGTGCCAGCAGCGTAGAGGGGAGGGCTAGCGGGAGTAAAGTCGGGGAGCTGTTTTTT
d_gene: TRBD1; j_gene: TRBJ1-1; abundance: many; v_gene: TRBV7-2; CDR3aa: CASSKTGGTEAFF; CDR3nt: TGTGCCAGCAGCAAGACAGGGGGCACTGAAGCTTTCTTT
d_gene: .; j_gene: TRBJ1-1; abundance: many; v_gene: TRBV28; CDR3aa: CASSLTDSLTEAFF; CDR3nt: TGTGCCAGCAGTTTGACGGACAGCCTCACTGAAGCTTTCTTT
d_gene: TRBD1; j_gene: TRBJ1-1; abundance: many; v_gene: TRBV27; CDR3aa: CASSGIPKTGVKTEAFF; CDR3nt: TGTGCCAGCAGTGGTATCCCCAAGACAGGGGTGAAAACTGAAGCTTTCTTT
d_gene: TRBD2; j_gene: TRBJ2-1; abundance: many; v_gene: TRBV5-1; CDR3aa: CASSLTGTSSYNEQFF; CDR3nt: TGCGCCAGCAGCTTGACCGGGACTAGCTCCTACAATGAGCAGTTCTTC
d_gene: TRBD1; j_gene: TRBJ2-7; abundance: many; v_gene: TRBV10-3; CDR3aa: CAISEEGAKNEQYF; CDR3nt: TGTGCCATCAGTGAGGAGGGGGCCAAAAACGAGCAGTACTTC
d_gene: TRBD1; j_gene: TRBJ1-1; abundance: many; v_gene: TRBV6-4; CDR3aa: CASLGTGPMNTEAFF; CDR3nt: TGTGCCAGCCTGGGGACAGGACCCATGAACACTGAAGCTTTCTTT
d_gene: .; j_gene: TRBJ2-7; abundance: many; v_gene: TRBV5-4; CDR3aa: CASSLKQGPSYEQYF; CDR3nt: TGTGCCAGCAGCTTGAAGCAGGGGCCCTCCTACGAGCAGTACTTC
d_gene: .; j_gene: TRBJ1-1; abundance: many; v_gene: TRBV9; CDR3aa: CASSATGYHTEAFF; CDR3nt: TGTGCCAGCAGCGCCACAGGGTATCACACTGAAGCTTTCTTT
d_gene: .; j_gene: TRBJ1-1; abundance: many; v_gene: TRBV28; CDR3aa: CASSSNRVEAFF; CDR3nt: TGTGCCAGCAGTTCCAACAGGGTTGAAGCTTTCTTT
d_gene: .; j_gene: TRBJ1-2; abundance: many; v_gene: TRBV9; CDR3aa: CASTVTHRPQGYGYTF; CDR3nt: TGTGCCAGCACCGTCACCCATAGACCTCAGGGTTATGGCTACACCTTC
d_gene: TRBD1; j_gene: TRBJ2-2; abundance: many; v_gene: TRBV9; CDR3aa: CASSPTSRGLWTGELFF; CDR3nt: TGTGCCAGCAGCCCCACGAGCAGGGGGCTTTGGACCGGGGAGCTGTTTTTT
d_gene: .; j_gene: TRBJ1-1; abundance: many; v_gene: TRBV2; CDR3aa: CASREIYTEAFF; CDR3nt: TGTGCCAGCAGGGAGATATACACTGAAGCTTTCTTT
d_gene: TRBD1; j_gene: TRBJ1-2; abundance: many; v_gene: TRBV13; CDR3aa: CASSAISGTGSYGYTF; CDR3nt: TGTGCCAGCAGCGCAATATCCGGGACAGGGTCGTATGGCTACACCTTC
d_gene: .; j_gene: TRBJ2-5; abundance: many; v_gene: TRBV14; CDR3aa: CASSQDPSSQTQYF; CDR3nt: TGTGCCAGCAGCCAAGATCCTAGCTCCCAGACCCAGTACTTC
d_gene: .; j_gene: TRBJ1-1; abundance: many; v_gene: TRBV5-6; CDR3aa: CASSLDGRWTEAFF; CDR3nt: TGTGCCAGCAGCTTGGATGGGAGGTGGACTGAAGCTTTCTTT
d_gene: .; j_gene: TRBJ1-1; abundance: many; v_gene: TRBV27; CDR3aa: CASSLPGNTEAFF; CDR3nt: TGTGCCAGCAGTTTACCAGGGAACACTGAAGCTTTCTTT
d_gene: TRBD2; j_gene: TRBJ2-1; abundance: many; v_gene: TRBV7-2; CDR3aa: CASSTRAGANYNEQFF; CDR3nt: TGTGCCAGCAGCACTAGAGCGGGGGCAAACTACAATGAGCAGTTCTTC
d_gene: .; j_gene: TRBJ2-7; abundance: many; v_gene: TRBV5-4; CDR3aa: CASRSGPAYEQYF; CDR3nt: TGTGCCAGCCGAAGCGGGCCCGCCTACGAGCAGTACTTC
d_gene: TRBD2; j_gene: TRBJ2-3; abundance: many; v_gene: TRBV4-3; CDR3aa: CASSQSGSSTDTQYF; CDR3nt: TGCGCCAGCAGCCAGAGCGGGAGTAGCACAGATACGCAGTATTTT
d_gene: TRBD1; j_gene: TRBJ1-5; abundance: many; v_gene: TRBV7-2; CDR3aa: CASSLEGGQPQHF; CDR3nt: TGTGCCAGCAGCTTAGAAGGGGGCCAGCCCCAGCATTTT
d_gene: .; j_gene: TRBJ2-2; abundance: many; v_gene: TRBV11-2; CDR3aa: CASSLVRGLFF; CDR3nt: TGTGCCAGCAGCTTAGTACGGGGGCTGTTTTTT
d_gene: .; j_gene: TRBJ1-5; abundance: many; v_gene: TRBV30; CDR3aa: CAWSVGGLSNQPQHF; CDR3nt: TGTGCCTGGAGTGTGGGGGGGTTAAGCAATCAGCCCCAGCATTTT
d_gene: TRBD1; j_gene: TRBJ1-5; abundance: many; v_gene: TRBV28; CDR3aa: CASINDRDNQPQHF; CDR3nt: TGTGCCAGCATTAACGACAGGGACAATCAGCCCCAGCATTTT
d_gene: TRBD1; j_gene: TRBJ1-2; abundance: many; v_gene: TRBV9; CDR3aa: CASSAATGRNGYTF; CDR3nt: TGTGCCAGCAGCGCAGCGACAGGGAGGAATGGCTACACCTTC
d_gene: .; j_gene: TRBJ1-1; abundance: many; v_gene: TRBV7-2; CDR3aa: CASSLDRSTEAFF; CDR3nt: TGTGCCAGCAGCTTAGACAGGTCCACTGAAGCTTTCTTT
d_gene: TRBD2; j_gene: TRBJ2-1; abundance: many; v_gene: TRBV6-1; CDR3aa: CASSGLTGGHNEQFF; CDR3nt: TGTGCCAGCAGTGGTCTTACGGGGGGACACAATGAGCAGTTCTTC
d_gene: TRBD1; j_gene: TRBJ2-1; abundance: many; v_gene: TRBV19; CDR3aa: CASSPEAGTGLNEQFF; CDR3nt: TGTGCCAGTAGTCCCGAGGCTGGGACAGGGCTCAATGAGCAGTTCTTC
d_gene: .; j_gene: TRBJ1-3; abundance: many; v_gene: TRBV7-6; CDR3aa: CASSPGGRSSSGNTIYF; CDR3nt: TGTGCCAGCAGCCCTGGCGGTCGGAGCAGCTCTGGAAACACCATATATTTT
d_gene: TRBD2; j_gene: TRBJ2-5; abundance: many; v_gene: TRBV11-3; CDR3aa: CASSLVARGGQETQYF; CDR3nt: TGTGCCAGCAGCTTAGTTGCGCGGGGGGGCCAAGAGACCCAGTACTTC
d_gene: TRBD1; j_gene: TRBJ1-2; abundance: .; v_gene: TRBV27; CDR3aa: CASSPQGARTNYGYTF; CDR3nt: TGTGCCAGCAGTCCGCAGGGGGCGCGTACTAACTATGGCTACACCTTC
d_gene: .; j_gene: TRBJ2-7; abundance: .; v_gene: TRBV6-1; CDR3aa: CASRGDRLYEQYF; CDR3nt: TGTGCCAGCAGAGGTGACCGACTATACGAGCAGTACTTC
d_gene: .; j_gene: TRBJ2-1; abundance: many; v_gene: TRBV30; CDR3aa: CAWSETSPSSYNEQFF; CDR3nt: TGTGCCTGGAGTGAAACTAGCCCAAGCTCCTACAATGAGCAGTTCTTC
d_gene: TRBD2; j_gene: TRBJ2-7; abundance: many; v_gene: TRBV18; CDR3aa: CASSPTIAGVNEQYF; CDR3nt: TGTGCCAGCTCACCAACAATAGCGGGAGTGAACGAGCAGTACTTC
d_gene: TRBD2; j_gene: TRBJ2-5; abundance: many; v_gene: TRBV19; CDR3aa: CASSSSGQETQYF; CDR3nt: TGTGCCAGTAGTTCTAGCGGGCAAGAGACCCAGTACTTC
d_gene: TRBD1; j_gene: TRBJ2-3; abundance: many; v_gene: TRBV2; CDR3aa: CASSTDGAGQGTDTQYF; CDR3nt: TGTGCCAGCAGCACCGATGGGGCGGGACAGGGCACAGATACGCAGTATTTT
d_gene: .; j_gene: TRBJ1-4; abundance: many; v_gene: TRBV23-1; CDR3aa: CASSQSRGGEKLFF; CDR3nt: TGCGCCAGCAGTCAATCGAGGGGAGGTGAAAAACTGTTTTTT
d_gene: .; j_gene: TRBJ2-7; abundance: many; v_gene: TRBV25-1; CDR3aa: CASSESPDRITYEQYF; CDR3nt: TGTGCCAGCAGTGAATCCCCCGACAGAATCACCTACGAGCAGTACTTC
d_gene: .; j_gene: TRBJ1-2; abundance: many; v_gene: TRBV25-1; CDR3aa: CASSAGVGYGYTF; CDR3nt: TGTGCCAGCAGTGCGGGGGTCGGGTATGGCTACACCTTC
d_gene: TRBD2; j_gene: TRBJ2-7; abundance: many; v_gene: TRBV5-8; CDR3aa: CASSGRGGSYEQYF; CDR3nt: TGTGCCAGCAGCGGCCGCGGGGGGTCCTACGAGCAGTACTTC
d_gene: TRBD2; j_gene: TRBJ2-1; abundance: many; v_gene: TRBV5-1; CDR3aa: CASSLGYRGFSLGTSANEQFF; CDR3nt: TGCGCCAGCAGCTTGGGTTACAGGGGCTTTTCTTTGGGGACTAGCGCCAATGAGCAGTTCTTC
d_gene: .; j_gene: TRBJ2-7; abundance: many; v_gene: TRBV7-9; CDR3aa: CASSYTSYEQYF; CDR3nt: TGTGCCAGCAGCTACACATCCTACGAGCAGTACTTC
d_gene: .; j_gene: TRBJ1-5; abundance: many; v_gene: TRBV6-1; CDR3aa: CASSETVGVGGYQPQHF; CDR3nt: TGTGCCAGCAGTGAAACGGTTGGGGTCGGGGGGTATCAGCCCCAGCATTTT
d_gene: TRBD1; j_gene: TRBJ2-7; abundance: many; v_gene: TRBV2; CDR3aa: CASSGDSSISYEQYF; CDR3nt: TGTGCCAGCAGTGGGGACAGTTCGATTTCCTACGAGCAGTACTTC
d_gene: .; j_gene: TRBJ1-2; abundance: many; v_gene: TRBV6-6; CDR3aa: CASRESGAANYGYTF; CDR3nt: TGTGCCAGCAGGGAATCAGGGGCTGCTAACTATGGCTACACCTTC